This T cell receptor (beta chain) was identified during a study of regulatory T cells in long-lasting Graves disease (dated by TCRdb to the early 2020s). The study in broad terms: Antithyroid drugs had been taken for less than 3 months by newly diagnosed Graves' disease patients. Patients with persistent Graves' disease were compared with patients with newly diagnosed Graves' disease using TCR sequencing and RNA sequencing of peripheral blood. The study was registered as a clinical trial and conducted in China. A total of 33 samples underwent TCR sequencing, from about 13 patients with persistent Graves' disease and roughly 20 patients with newly diagnosed Graves' disease.

The germline ends are 14 bases apart after V is trimmed by 5 bases and J by 3 bases. CDR1 and CDR2 were assigned from the germline V gene (reference sequence) as SEHNR and FQNEAQ. The CDR3 holds 14 amino acids from the cysteine to the phenylalanine. Just CDR3 DNA is preserved here, 42 bases in frame from base 1. The library relied on multiplex PCR. Reads for this sample came from an Illumina HiSeq 4000. iRepertoire HTBI primers and Arm-PCR amplification of CDR3 regions were used to construct TCR beta libraries. Gel purification was performed on PCR products prior to sequencing. Processing in the source paper ran as follows. A total of 60 to 80 TRBV and 14 TRBJ segments were identified across samples and were used for gene usage analysis of CDR3 amino acid clonotypes. COPE and FqMerger were used to merge the filtered high-quality paired reads into contigs. BLAST was used to align contigs to IMGT TRBV, TRBD and TRBJ reference genes, and CDR3 was defined according to IMGT. Any clonotype with a frequency above 0.1% was classified as a highly expanded clone. Shannon entropy served as the measure of repertoire diversity, while the Gini coefficient captured V-J evenness. Public clonotypes were defined as clonotypes shared by more than one individual. TCRdb took the public reads, trimmed them with fastp at Q25, ran MiXCR for clone calling and kept in-frame beta chains. Rows merge per CDR3 protein into single entries with the most common DNA and genes. TCRdb assigned the V and J calls; the authors' analysis was not used. The sample includes approximately 470,000 distinct CDR3 sequences, with 15% to 20% observed a single time. The top ten clonotypes cover 12% of the sample.

What the study reported, not specific to this receptor: Peripheral blood alone was examined, since thyroid tissue, which constituted the primary lesion, could not be accessed. The small sample size was acknowledged by the authors as a limitation that may reduce accuracy. TRBV28, TRBJ1-2 and TRBJ2-5 were preferentially used in persistent disease, while TRBV20-1 and TRBJ2-1 were favored in newly diagnosed disease. Persistent patients shared more public clonotypes among themselves (fewer than 3,000) than newly diagnosed patients did (about 1,000). Lower TCR Shannon entropy and fewer highly expanded clones were observed in persistent Graves' disease patients than in newly diagnosed patients, which suggested clonal expansion. Sequencing and analysis were restricted to the TCR beta chain.

This clonotype was counted ten times or more. No cognate antigen has been identified for it. Base qualities were left out, and no much larger clone turns up one base away. The sample's time point label is to be understood as: newly diagnosed GD, antithyroid drugs for less than 3 months. For both TCR sequencing and RNA sequencing, RNA was extracted from PBMCs in TRIzol. The diagnosis of Graves' disease followed American Thyroid Association guidelines. Patients for the study were recruited at an endocrinology department in Xi'an, China. Each patient gave approximately 10 milliliters of peripheral blood, collected in an EDTA anticoagulant tube. Ficoll Paque Plus density gradient separation was used to isolate PBMCs, and no additional T cell sorting was done. An Agilent 2100 Bioanalyzer and agarose gel were used to check RNA quality, and a NanoDrop 2000 was used to measure RNA concentration. The same data also contributed to another study, on T cells in Graves' hyperthyroidism and ophthalmopathy. The second study reports: Stable Graves' hyperthyroidism was defined as the absence of progression to ophthalmopathy over 18 months of follow-up. Hyperthyroidism patients were aged 18 to 65 years and newly diagnosed, with disease duration of less than 2 months. Any patient with an uncontrolled infection, another autoimmune disease, pregnancy or lactation was excluded. Clinical symptoms, serum thyroxine and TRAb, thyroid ultrasound, and orbital computed tomography formed the basis for the diagnoses. The TCR CDR3 was subjected to a first round of RT-PCR using the HTBI primer set and the Qiagen OneStep RT-PCR kit. Blood samples also contained most of the expanded thyroid clonotypes (frequency above 0.001), which suggests that blood repertoires may reflect thyroid immune responses. A 13 V-J signature model separated ophthalmopathy from stable hyperthyroidism, with roughly 88% sensitivity and 81% to 82% specificity in cross-validation and 80%/75% in testing. In validation, the model predicted progression to ophthalmopathy with approximately 71% sensitivity and around 72% specificity, a median of 6.5 months before onset. To identify distinguishing TCR V-J signatures, a discovery cohort of around 100 patients was used, comprising roughly 45 with Graves' ophthalmopathy and 57 with stable Graves' hyperthyroidism. Prospective prediction of ophthalmopathy was tested in an independent validation cohort of approximately 18 hyperthyroidism patients and 15 to 17 patients who later progressed to ophthalmopathy. The 75 to 100 discovery patients were randomly split 7:3 into training and test sets. In addition, the study compared T-cell repertoires in thyroid tissue and in blood from 6 or 7 Graves' hyperthyroidism patients. After blood sampling, hyperthyroidism patients were treated with methimazole at a starting dose of 30 mg daily, and ophthalmopathy patients were treated with high-dose intravenous methylprednisolone. Libraries were constructed in a second round of multiplex PCR, after which size selection and purification were performed. Paired-end sequencing of the libraries was performed with 100 bp reads on an Illumina HiSeq2000. SOAPnuke was used to process the raw data, with reads discarded if the reads contained adapters or uncalled bases, had a mean Phred below 15, or lacked an exact constant-primer or identifier match. COPE v1.2.5 was used to merge high-quality paired reads, and clonotypes were defined as unique nucleotide sequences. MiTCR v1.1 was used to align clonotypes to the IMGT TRBV, TRBD and TRBJ reference segments. Only V-J combinations with frequency above 0.0001, covering 99% to 99.2% of repertoires, were analysed. A TCS score was defined as the ratio between F50 (clonal expansion) and ExV (chaos), using BLOSUM62-based TCRdist between CDR3 peptides within each V-J. Welch's t-statistics and random forest reduced roughly 540 V-J features to some 14, which were used in a naive Bayes classifier (R e1071). Sample size was not statistically predetermined, and blinding of investigators to group allocation was not performed. TCR Vbeta CDR3 sequencing of 135 peripheral blood samples (over 40 ophthalmopathy, approximately 80 hyperthyroidism and roughly 17 progressor patients) is reported in the paper.

Sequenced here: peripheral blood mononuclear cells (PBMCs), sampled at new diagnosis, from a patient treated with antithyroid drugs. The source of this sequence is a man aged 40-50 years with Graves disease. Donor details come from another sample of the same person, matched by shared clones. The chain employs TRBV7-9 and TRBJ2-7; the D gene is perhaps TRBD2, on 6 matching bases. The nucleotide sequence is TGTGCCAGCAGCCACCGGACTAATGGCTACGAGCAGTACTTC. Translated, it gives CASSHRTNGYEQYF. Here the CDR3 is joined to the reference TRBV7-9 and TRBJ2-7 genes, and the full variable domain is: DTGVSQNPRHKITKRGQNVTFRCDPISEHNRLYWYRQTLGQGPEFLTYFQNEAQLEKSRLLSDRFSAERPKGSFSTLEIQRTEQGDSAMYLCASSHRTNGYEQYFGPGTRLTVT.